This entry features one T cell receptor beta chain sequence. This sample is part of a study of blood T cell repertoires in COVID-19. Study overall: Acute-phase and convalescent COVID-19 samples originated in the United States, Italy and Spain. T cells, B-cell-depleted T cells, or PBMCs supplied cDNA or gDNA.

CDR1 is KGHSH and CDR2 is LQKENI in the germline V gene. V shed 2 bases and J 0 bases; nucleotides not matched to a gene: 4. This CDR3 region has 16 residues. In the authors' workflow: Reference gene primer amplification gave nucleated cell count estimates. This table comes from immunoSEQ multiplex PCR, and its TCRdb copy is limited to in-frame clones, with some not included. That table gives V, J and clone size, and the DNA gave D and trimming. The sample carries tens of thousands of clones, 65% to 90% recorded once. The sequence was obtained from an older man with acute or convalescent COVID-19. Sequenced input: peripheral blood. The V call is TRBV18, the J call TRBJ1-3; 7 positions agree with TRBD1. The CDR3: CASSPGTVISGNTIYF. DNA of the CDR3: TGTGCCAGCTCACCAGGGACAGTCATCTCTGGAAACACCATATATTTT.